One sample yielded the 16 T cell receptor beta chains listed below, sequenced in a study of T cells in Graves' hyperthyroidism and ophthalmopathy. Amplified TCR beta CDR3 regions came from RNA transcripts. HTBI primers were employed in a first-round RT-PCR of the TCR CDR3. TCRdb re-called the multiplex PCR reads with MiXCR, one entry per CDR3 protein. Seen here are almost 250,000 distinct CDR3 sequences, around 24% observed once, and the top ten hold 30% to 40%. Sequencing was carried out using blood. These TCRs come from a woman aged 40 to 55 with Graves' ophthalmopathy.

V and J are TRBV15 and TRBJ2-5, with D possibly being TRBD2 (6 bases). V gave up 2 bases and J gave up 5 bases, with 18 bases separating them. The germline V gene has CDR1 LNHNV and CDR2 YYDKDF (reference sequence). This CDR3 contains 16 residues. CDR3 protein: CATSRSLGGAGETQYF. The DNA for the CDR3 is TGTGCCACCAGCAGATCCCTCGGAGGGGCAGGGGAGACCCAGTACTTC.

This clonotype came up many times. The chain has TRBV12-3 or TRBV12-4 and TRBJ2-5; maybe TRBD1 (6 bases). The length of the CDR3 is 13 residues. V was trimmed by 3 bases and J by 9 bases, leaving 14 bases between them. CDR3 residues: CASSFRGIGAQYF. Written as DNA, the CDR3 is TGTGCCAGCAGTTTTAGGGGGATTGGAGCCCAGTACTTC.

This clonotype was observed many times. This sequence joins TRBV20-1 and TRBJ2-5; D call uncertain. The germline V and J ends were trimmed by 0 bases and 4 bases, with 36 bases remaining between them. Looked up from germline, CDR1 is DFQATT and CDR2 is SNEGSKA (reference sequence). The CDR3 sequence is 22 residues long. CDR3 in amino acids: CSARERIGSGLWTTTRGETQYF. CDR3 nucleotide sequence: TGCAGTGCTAGAGAACGTATAGGTTCGGGCCTGTGGACCACCACCAGAGGAGAGACCCAGTACTTC.

In its sample, this clonotype was seen many times. The chain couples TRBV5-1 to TRBJ2-5; TRBD1 might be the D (6 bases). V lost 0 bases and J lost 1, with 13 bases in between. CDR1 is SGHRS, CDR2 YFSETQ, per germline. The CDR3 has 16 amino acids. In DNA, the CDR3 is TGCGCCAGCAGCTTGGACGGGACAAACCGCCAAGAGACCCAGTACTTC. It encodes CASSLDGTNRQETQYF.

The chain joins TRBV29-1 to TRBJ1-1; 12 nucleotides match TRBD1. The CDR3 extends over 16 amino acids. Losses at the gene ends were 4 bases for V and 2 bases for J; bases not matched to a gene: 8. Germline lookup yields CDR1 SQVTM and CDR2 ANQGSEA. The CDR3 spells CSVGWDRGLVNTEAFF. The CDR3, as DNA: TGCAGCGTTGGCTGGGACAGGGGGCTCGTTAACACTGAAGCTTTCTTT.

This clonotype was found many times. The CDR3: CATSVNRGPLNTGELFF. In nucleotides, the CDR3 is TGTGCCACCAGTGTTAACAGGGGACCCCTGAACACCGGGGAGCTGTTTTTT. The chain has TRBV15 and TRBJ2-2, with TRBD1 identical over 7 bases. Germline V gene data show CDR1 as LNHNV and CDR2 as YYDKDF (reference sequence). This CDR3 is built from 17 residues. V was clipped by 6 bases and J by 1 base; unmatched bases: 11.

There are many counts of this clonotype. V gene TRBV19 combines with J gene TRBJ2-4, with D perhaps matching TRBD2 (5 bases). V was shortened by 9 bases and J by 0 bases, with 18 bases between the two germline ends. The CDR3 consists of 16 residues. The germline V gene has CDR1 LNHDA and CDR2 SQIVND (reference sequence). CDR3 bases: TGTGCCAGCAACACCAGGTGGGGAGAAGCCAAAAACATTCAGTACTTC. Encoded protein: CASNTRWGEAKNIQYF.

This chain links TRBV6-2 or TRBV6-3 with TRBJ1-5; the D is unclear. V lost 6 bases and J lost 0, with 9 bases in between. The CDR3 runs to 14 residues. The germline V gene has CDR1 MNHEY and CDR2 SVGEGT. For the CDR3, the DNA is TGTGCCAGCAGGGCGGGCCATAGCAATCAGCCCCAGCATTTT. Translated, it gives CASRAGHSNQPQHF.

This sequence joins TRBV11-1 and TRBJ1-1; D is possibly TRBD1 (6 bases). The V and J ends lost 3 bases and 1 base respectively, with 15 bases between them. The V gene's germline CDR1 is SGHAT and CDR2 FQDESV (reference sequence). The CDR3 has 16 residues. CDR3 sequence (DNA): TGTGCCAGCAGCTTCTTGGGGGCGCACGGGAACACTGAAGCTTTCTTT. Its translation is CASSFLGAHGNTEAFF.

The sample holds many counts of this clonotype. The V and J genes are TRBV2 and TRBJ1-5, with D tentatively TRBD1 (5 bases). Germline assignment: CDR1 SNHLY and CDR2 FYNNEI. V gave up 4 bases and J gave up 7 bases, with 14 bases separating them. This CDR3 spans 14 amino acids. The CDR3 region has the DNA TGTGCCAGCAGTGTTGGGGGGGAGGTGCAGCCCCAGCATTTT. It is translated as CASSVGGEVQPQHF.

In this sample, this clonotype turned up many times. This chain joins TRBV20-1 and TRBJ2-7, with TRBD2 identical over 12 bases. The V segment lost 3 bases and the J segment 4 bases; nucleotides outside the gene matches: 7. CDR3 size: 15 residues. Germline lookup yields CDR1 DFQATT and CDR2 SNEGSKA (reference sequence). CDR3 sequence (DNA): TGCAGTGCTAGCGCGACCGGGACTAGCGGGTACGAGCAGTACTTC. It codes for CSASATGTSGYEQYF.

This clonotype was observed at least ten times. V gene TRBV6-1 combines with J gene TRBJ1-2; possible D gene TRBD1, 5 bases. V was trimmed by 11 bases and J by 4 bases, leaving 20 bases between them. The CDR3 consists of 14 residues. Germline V gene data show CDR1 as MNHNS and CDR2 as SASEGT. The CDR3 nucleotides read TGTGCCTGCCAGGCGGACATCTTACTCTATGGCTACACCTTC. Its protein is CACQADILLYGYTF.

V gene TRBV5-1 combines with J gene TRBJ2-4, with D possibly being TRBD1 (6 bases). Germline V gene data show CDR1 as SGHRS and CDR2 as YFSETQ. Trimming left V 0 bases short and J 11 bases short, with 12 bases between. This CDR3 has 13 residues. The CDR3 region has the DNA TGCGCCAGCAGCTTGGTCAGGGGTGAAGTTCAGTACTTC. This sequence encodes CASSLVRGEVQYF. Drawing the rest from reference TRBV5-1 and TRBJ2-4, the complete variable domain is KAGVTQTPRYLIKTRGQQVTLSCSPISGHRSVSWYQQTPGQGLQFLFEYFSETQRNKGNFPGRFSGRQFSNSRSEMNVSTLELGDSALYLCASSLVRGEVQYFGAGTRLSVL.

This clonotype occurred many times. The genes are TRBV30 and TRBJ2-4; D is possibly TRBD2 (6 bases). Trimming left V 0 bases short and J 4 bases short, with 13 bases between. The CDR3 contains 15 residues. Germline V gene lookup returns CDR1 GTSNPN and CDR2 SVGIG (reference sequence). The chain's CDR3 is CAWSVPGLKKNIQYF. The CDR3 coding sequence is TGTGCCTGGAGTGTTCCGGGACTGAAAAAAAACATTCAGTACTTC.

This clonotype was recorded many times. The J gene is TRBJ2-4, the V gene TRBV7-9; 7 bases fit TRBD1. V was clipped by 3 bases and J by 4 bases; unmatched bases: 3. CDR3 length: 14 residues. Per the germline V gene, CDR1 is SEHNR and CDR2 is FQNEAQ (reference sequence). The CDR3: CASSFRDSKNIQYF. The CDR3 DNA reads TGTGCCAGCAGCTTCCGGGACAGTAAAAACATTCAGTACTTC.

This clonotype came up once. The gene calls are TRBV20-1 and TRBJ2-5; no definite D call. Germline CDR1 and CDR2: DFQATT and SNEGSKA (reference sequence). This CDR3 has 15 amino acids. The germline V and J ends were trimmed by 0 bases and 3 bases, with 14 bases remaining between them. CDR3 region: CSARDADNVEETQYF. For the CDR3, the DNA is TGCAGTGCTAGAGATGCAGACAACGTAGAAGAGACCCAGTACTTC.